This T cell receptor (beta chain) was retrieved from a study of glioma-infiltrating T cells after dendritic cell vaccination. Study as a whole: Glioblastoma patients came from Phase I and II dendritic cell vaccination trials.

Noted time point: after dendritic cell vaccination, including at tumor progression/relapse. V dropped 8 bases and J dropped 4; count of bases not matched to a gene: 6. Germline CDR1 reads MGHRA; CDR2 reads YSYEKL. CDR3 length: 13 amino acids. TCRdb's copy holds only in-frame clones and misses some; the assay was immunoSEQ multiplex PCR. This table has around 90,000 clones, about 81% appearing once. This TCR was recovered from a human donor with glioblastoma. The sample was blood, taken after dendritic cell vaccination. This sequence joins TRBV4-1 and TRBJ1-2, with 8 bases lining up with TRBD1. Here the CDR3 reads CASRLGTGYGYTF. Here the CDR3 DNA reads TGCGCCAGCCGTCTCGGGACAGGCTATGGCTACACCTTC.